The 26 T cell receptor beta chains below were found in one sample sequenced in a study of beta chain features in type 1 diabetes. The whole isolated RNA underwent reverse transcription, so sequencing captured expressed TCRB transcripts. Profiling relied on immunoSEQ multiplex PCR, and the TCRdb table lists in-frame clones only, not all of them. Among 150,000 to 190,000 clones, under 9.5% were seen once, and the ten largest hold 0.65%. Sequencing was carried out using central memory CD4+ T cells from blood. These receptors were collected from a man younger than 35 in good health.

This clone has only a few counts. The CDR3 DNA sequence: TGTGCCAGCAGCAACCGGGACAGGGGACAAGAGACCCAGTACTTC. It translates to CASSNRDRGQETQYF. The chain uses TRBV28 and TRBJ2-5, with 10 bases matching TRBD1. Germline trimming cut 6 bases from V and 2 bases from J; bases unmatched to any gene: 6. Germline CDR1 and CDR2: MDHEN and SYDVKM. This CDR3 has 15 amino acids.

This clone was found many times. This sequence joins TRBV5-1 and TRBJ2-3, with 7 bases matching TRBD2. This CDR3 is built from 14 residues. CDR1 and CDR2 (germline): SGHRS, YFSETQ. V lost 4 bases and J lost 5; bases outside the gene matches: 7. Here the CDR3 reads CASSPTGGGDTQYF. The CDR3 DNA is TGCGCCAGCAGCCCCACGGGGGGAGGAGATACGCAGTATTTT.

This clone was seen a few times. The V call is TRBV29-1, the J call TRBJ2-1; D uncertain. Trimming took 3 bases from V and 0 from J, leaving 9 bases between them. CDR1 and CDR2 (germline): SQVTM, ANQGSEA. The CDR3 extends over 14 amino acids. Here the CDR3 reads CSVDSMSSYNEQFF. Written as DNA, the CDR3 is TGCAGCGTTGATTCCATGAGCTCCTACAATGAGCAGTTCTTC.

This clone turned up a few times. J is TRBJ1-5 and V is TRBV19, with a weak D call TRBD1 (5 bases). Trimming removed 3 bases from V and 7 bases from J, with 7 bases in between. CDR1 LNHDA and CDR2 SQIVND come from the germline V gene (reference sequence). The CDR3 length is 12 residues. CDR3 bases: TGTGCCAGTAGTATTAGGGGACAGCCCCAGCATTTT. It specifies CASSIRGQPQHF. Full variable domain (missing parts from reference TRBV19 and TRBJ1-5): DGGITQSPKYLFRKEGQNVTLSCEQNLNHDAMYWYRQDPGQGLRLIYYSQIVNDFQKGDIAEGYSVSREKKESFPLTVTSAQKNPTAFYLCASSIRGQPQHFGDGTRLSIL.

V and J are TRBV6-5 and TRBJ2-5; D may be TRBD2 (5 bases). This CDR3 has 13 residues. The germline V gene encodes CDR1 MNHEY and CDR2 SVGAGI. The V end lost 5 bases, the J end lost 1 base, and 8 bases lay between the germline ends. DNA for the CDR3: TGTGCCAGCAGTCTGGACTTCCAAGAGACCCAGTACTTC. Amino acids: CASSLDFQETQYF.

The V and J genes are TRBV28 and TRBJ1-3, with no clear D. This CDR3 is 15 amino acids long. V gave up 6 bases and J gave up 7 bases, with 19 bases separating them. Germline V gene lookup returns CDR1 MDHEN and CDR2 SYDVKM. The CDR3 loop reads CASSSDSFKRNTIYF. DNA of the CDR3: TGTGCCAGCAGCTCGGACTCCTTCAAACGGAACACCATATATTTT.

This clone was detected a few times. The CDR3 DNA reads as TGTGCCAGCAGCCCGGGGTCAGGTCAAGAGACCCAGTACTTC. Translated: CASSPGSGQETQYF. The rearrangement joins TRBV28 to TRBJ2-5; TRBD2 is a possible D gene (5 bases). Per germline, CDR1 MDHEN and CDR2 SYDVKM. The V end was cut by 6 bases, the J end by 2 bases, with 13 bases between. This CDR3 contains 14 residues.

This clone was observed a few times. The V and J genes are TRBV7-9 and TRBJ1-2, with 8 nucleotides matching TRBD1. The CDR3 spans 13 residues. The germline V gene encodes CDR1 SEHNR and CDR2 FQNEAQ (reference sequence). V shed 5 bases and J 7 bases; nucleotides not matched to a gene: 6. CDR3 loop: CASSPDRVGGYTF. The CDR3 nucleotides read TGTGCCAGCAGCCCGGACAGGGTTGGTGGCTACACCTTC.

The gene calls are TRBV19 and TRBJ1-2; no firm D call. This CDR3 has 13 residues. CDR1 is LNHDA, CDR2 SQIVND, per germline (reference sequence). V lost 6 bases and J lost 3, with 11 bases in between. CDR3 sequence: CASSYGRDYGYTF. The CDR3 nucleotides read TGTGCCAGTAGCTATGGGCGCGACTATGGCTACACCTTC.

In its sample, this clone was seen a few times. This chain joins TRBV5-1 and TRBJ1-1; D not certain. V shed 1 base and J shed 8 bases, with 12 bases lying between them. This CDR3 region has 13 residues. The germline gives CDR1 SGHRS, CDR2 YFSETQ. The CDR3 sequence: CASSLIGDGEAFF. CDR3 bases: TGCGCCAGCAGCTTGATAGGAGACGGCGAAGCTTTCTTT.

This chain uses TRBV4-3 with TRBJ1-2, with D possibly being TRBD1 (6 bases). The V end was cut by 3 bases, the J end by 0 bases, with 17 bases between. The CDR3 has 17 residues. Germline V gene sequence: CDR1 LGHNA, CDR2 YSLEER. The CDR3 DNA is TGCGCCAGCAGCCATTGGGGGGGGCGTACCGCTAACTATGGCTACACCTTC. Its translation: CASSHWGGRTANYGYTF.

Only a few counts were recorded for this clone. The CDR3 bases are TGTGCCAGCAGGGATGCGGGAAAGGATAATTCACCCCTCCACTTT. It specifies CASRDAGKDNSPLHF. V usage is TRBV11-1 and J usage is TRBJ1-6, with D unclear. V lost 6 bases and J lost 5, with 14 bases in between. This CDR3 has 15 residues. Per the germline V gene, CDR1 is SGHAT and CDR2 is FQDESV (reference sequence).

The table lists this clone with a few counts. The J gene is TRBJ2-6, the V gene TRBV19; D is undetermined. V dropped 3 bases and J dropped 4 bases, with 10 bases sitting between them. This CDR3 is 15 amino acids long. Germline CDR1 LNHDA, CDR2 SQIVND (reference sequence). CDR3 sequence: CASSIQYTGANVLTF. CDR3 bases: TGTGCCAGTAGTATCCAATATACAGGGGCCAACGTCCTGACTTTC.

This clone occurred a few times. The chain links TRBV15 to TRBJ2-5, with a tentative D call TRBD1 (5 bases). Trimming took off 4 bases at V and 5 bases at J, with 20 bases between the two ends. There are 16 residues in the CDR3. Germline CDR1 and CDR2: LNHNV and YYDKDF (reference sequence). CDR3 amino acids: CATSTRRGQGGETQYF. The CDR3 DNA follows: TGTGCCACCAGCACCCGTAGGGGCCAGGGCGGTGAGACCCAGTACTTC. Full variable domain (outside the CDR3, taken from reference TRBV15 and TRBJ2-5): DAMVIQNPRYQVTQFGKPVTLSCSQTLNHNVMYWYQQKSSQAPKLLFHYYDKDFNNEADTPDNFQSRRPNTSFCFLDIRSPGLGDTAMYLCATSTRRGQGGETQYFGPGTRLLVL.

V gene TRBV30 combines with J gene TRBJ1-2; D ambiguous. Germline V gene sequence: CDR1 GTSNPN, CDR2 SVGIG (reference sequence). CDR3 length: 15 residues. Trimming removed 1 base at V and 0 bases at J, with 12 bases between. CDR3 region: CAWSDPRRANYGYTF. The CDR3 nucleotides read TGTGCCTGGAGTGACCCTCGCCGGGCTAACTATGGCTACACCTTC.

The chain couples TRBV6-5 to TRBJ1-2; no reliable D call. The V gene lost 1 base and the J gene lost 8 bases, with 14 bases spanning the gap. Germline V gives CDR1 MNHEY, CDR2 SVGAGI. The CDR3 has 14 residues. CDR3 sequence: CASSYFVGENGYTF. CDR3 sequence (DNA): TGTGCCAGCAGTTACTTCGTGGGCGAGAACGGCTACACCTTC.

The chain couples TRBV4-2 to TRBJ1-4; tentative D call: TRBD1 (6 bases). Trimming shortened V by 2 bases and J by 0 bases, and 13 bases separated the two germline ends. The CDR3 totals 17 residues. Germline V gene data show CDR1 as LGHNA and CDR2 as YNFKEQ. CDR3 DNA: TGTGCCAGCAGCCAAAGGACAGCCCTGGCAACTAATGAAAAACTGTTTTTT. It yields the protein CASSQRTALATNEKLFF.

This clone was detected many times. The rearrangement joins TRBV29-1 to TRBJ2-4; TRBD1 might be the D (5 bases). CDR3 length equals 13 residues. Germline values: CDR1 SQVTM, CDR2 ANQGSEA. V lost 7 bases, J lost 0 bases, and 10 bases lay in between. The chain's CDR3 is CSALQGAKNIQYF. The CDR3, as DNA: TGCAGCGCCCTCCAGGGAGCCAAAAACATTCAGTACTTC.

A few counts support this clone. The V call is TRBV30, the J call TRBJ2-7, with a possible D match to TRBD2 (6 bases). CDR3 length: 14 amino acids. Germline V gene lookup returns CDR1 GTSNPN and CDR2 SVGIG (reference sequence). Between the trimmed V and J ends, which lost 4 bases and 4 bases, there was a span of 17 bases. The CDR3 nucleotides read TGTGCCTGGAAGGAGTTAGCGGCGCCGTACGAGCAGTACTTC. This codes for CAWKELAAPYEQYF.

In this sample, this clone turned up a few times. V is TRBV2 and J is TRBJ2-2; D uncertain. Looked up from germline, CDR1 is SNHLY and CDR2 is FYNNEI. The CDR3 length is 16 residues. V was clipped by 2 bases and J by 2 bases, with 12 bases between them. CDR3 loop: CASSEFPAINTGELFF. The CDR3 DNA reads TGTGCCAGCAGTGAATTTCCAGCGATAAACACCGGGGAGCTGTTTTTT.

This clone was detected only a few times. The chain links TRBV30 to TRBJ1-6, with 8 bases identical to TRBD1. V lost 4 bases, J lost 7 bases, and 9 bases stayed unmatched. The CDR3 has 15 amino acids. CDR1 and CDR2 (germline): GTSNPN, SVGIG (reference sequence). The CDR3 DNA is TGTGCCTGGACCGGTAGGTGGGACAGGAATTCACCCCTCCACTTT. It encodes CAWTGRWDRNSPLHF.

V and J are TRBV7-3 and TRBJ2-3; TRBD2 might be the D (5 bases). Germline lookup yields CDR1 SGHTA and CDR2 FQGTGA. CDR3 length equals 17 residues. V was pared by 8 bases and J by 0 bases, with 21 bases between. This CDR3 reads CASQSMTEDLSTDTQYF. CDR3 sequence (DNA): TGTGCCAGCCAATCCATGACGGAGGACCTTAGCACAGATACGCAGTATTTT.

This clone has a handful of counts. The chain uses TRBV7-6 and TRBJ2-1; 14 bases align to TRBD2. J gave up 3 bases and V 6 bases, and 13 bases lay outside the gene matches. The CDR3 has 19 amino acids. The germline CDR1 and CDR2 sequences are SGHVS and FNYEAQ. The CDR3 nucleotides are TGTGCCAGCAGACACGGACTAGCGGGGGGTCGGGGGGACTACAATGAGCAGTTCTTC. Protein sequence: CASRHGLAGGRGDYNEQFF.

The chain employs TRBV7-3 and TRBJ2-2, with 9 bases identical to TRBD2. Germline loops: CDR1 SGHTA, CDR2 FQGTGA. Trimming cost V 3 bases and J 3 bases; bases outside gene matches: 2. This CDR3 has 15 amino acids. Here the CDR3 reads CASSFRGRDTGELFF. CDR3 in DNA: TGTGCCAGCAGCTTCCGCGGGAGGGACACCGGGGAGCTGTTTTTT.

This chain connects TRBV27 to TRBJ2-1; 8 bases map to TRBD2. The CDR3 contains 14 residues. The germline V gene encodes CDR1 MNHEY and CDR2 SMNVEV (reference sequence). V shed 2 bases, J shed 14 bases, and the junction held 11 bases outside the gene matches. In DNA form, the CDR3 reads TGTGCCAGCAGTTTAGGTGCGGGGGGCGCCCGTAAGTTCTTC. Its translation: CASSLGAGGARKFF.

The V gene is TRBV7-2, the J gene TRBJ1-1; 8 nucleotides line up with TRBD1. This CDR3 is 14 amino acids long. CDR1 is SGHTA and CDR2 is FQGNSA in the germline V gene. V shed 3 bases, J shed 4 bases, and the junction held 4 bases outside the gene matches. CDR3 nucleotide sequence: TGTGCCAGCAGCTTCGGACAGGGTCGCACTGAAGCTTTCTTT. It translates to CASSFGQGRTEAFF.